The next 20 T cell receptor beta chains were all read from a single sample in a study of T-cell reconstitution after alpha-beta-depleted transplantation in children. TCRbeta library construction was performed incorporating unique molecular identifiers. Using its own MiXCR run on the PCR reads, TCRdb lists one record per CDR3 protein. Counted here are some 500,000 distinct CDR3 sequences, roughly 18% occurring once; the ten biggest clones make up approximately 3%. Source: PBMCs from the stem cell graft donor, taken from the stem cell graft. Every receptor here comes from a human donor who donated a stem cell graft to a child with acute lymphoblastic leukemia.

The J gene is TRBJ2-7, the V gene TRBV4-1; TRBD2 aligns across 8 bases. J lost 3 bases, V lost 3 bases, and 13 bases had no gene match. Germline V CDR1 and CDR2: MGHRA, YSYEKL. The CDR3 has 17 amino acids. CDR3 nucleotide sequence: TGCGCCAGCAGCCAGAGGGGGGTACGGGAGGGCCTCTACGAGCAGTACTTC. The encoded protein is CASSQRGVREGLYEQYF.

The chain uses TRBV7-2 and TRBJ2-5; tentatively, D is TRBD1 (5 bases). CDR3 length: 16 residues. The germline CDR1 and CDR2 sequences are SGHTA and FQGNSA. V was pared by 5 bases and J by 1 base, with 17 bases between. The CDR3 here is CASSPNDLGPQETQYF. The CDR3 DNA reads TGTGCCAGCAGCCCAAACGACCTGGGGCCCCAAGAGACCCAGTACTTC. Full variable domain (outside the CDR3, taken from reference TRBV7-2 and TRBJ2-5): GAGVSQSPSNKVTEKGKDVELRCDPISGHTALYWYRQSLGQGLEFLIYFQGNSAPDKSGLPSDRFSAERTGGSVSTLTIQRTQQEDSAVYLCASSPNDLGPQETQYFGPGTRLLVL.

This clonotype was observed a few times. Here the CDR3 reads CASSLDLGLAGGEQFF. CDR3 DNA sequence: TGTGCCAGCAGCTTAGACCTGGGACTAGCGGGAGGTGAGCAGTTCTTC. This chain connects TRBV7-2 to TRBJ2-1, with TRBD2 identical over 15 bases. This CDR3 has 16 amino acids. The germline CDR1 and CDR2 sequences are SGHTA and FQGNSA. With 1 base clipped from V and 9 bases from J, the junction kept 4 bases outside the gene matches.

This clonotype was detected only a few times. The J gene is TRBJ1-1, the V gene TRBV20-1; D perhaps matches TRBD1 (5 bases). The germline V gene has CDR1 DFQATT and CDR2 SNEGSKA (reference sequence). The V and J ends lost 3 bases and 7 bases respectively, with 12 bases between them. The CDR3 has 12 residues. The CDR3 DNA follows: TGCAGTGCTAGCTGGGGGTGGGTTGAAGCTTTCTTT. Residues: CSASWGWVEAFF.

This clonotype was counted a few times. The chain recombines TRBV9 with TRBJ2-5; TRBD2 agrees at 9 bases. The ends lost 3 bases at V and 2 bases at J; junction bases unmatched: 11. Germline CDR1 SGDLS, CDR2 YYNGEE. The CDR3 runs to 17 residues. This CDR3 is CASSAAQLAGKQETQYF. The CDR3, as DNA: TGTGCCAGCAGCGCTGCCCAACTAGCGGGTAAACAAGAGACCCAGTACTTC.

This clonotype was recorded a few times. This sequence joins TRBV12-3 or TRBV12-4 and TRBJ2-1; maybe TRBD2 (8 bases). The CDR3 runs 16 residues. Trimming left V 7 bases short and J 6 bases short, with 22 bases between. CDR3 loop: CASMDRPLSGSNEQFF. In DNA form, the CDR3 reads TGTGCCAGCATGGACAGGCCGCTCAGCGGGAGCAATGAGCAGTTCTTC.

This clonotype was picked up a small number of times. The chain couples TRBV6-1 to TRBJ1-2; D not certain. There are 11 residues in the CDR3. Trimming pared 6 bases from V and 8 bases from J, leaving 10 bases between. CDR1 is MNHNS and CDR2 is SASEGT in the germline V gene. The CDR3 protein is CASRLLWGYTF. The CDR3 coding sequence is TGTGCCAGCAGACTGTTATGGGGCTACACCTTC.

The table lists this clonotype with a few counts. V and J are TRBV12-3 or TRBV12-4 and TRBJ1-3; D is possibly TRBD1 (5 bases). V was pared by 3 bases and J by 1 base, with 16 bases between. The CDR3 is 17 residues long. The CDR3 DNA reads as TGTGCCAGCAGTTTGGGGACCAGGGCCGATTCTGGAAACACCATATATTTT. It translates to CASSLGTRADSGNTIYF.

The chain joins TRBV2 to TRBJ2-1; 12 nucleotides agree with TRBD2. V lost 4 bases and J lost 4; bases outside the gene matches: 5. This CDR3 spans 16 amino acids. The germline gives CDR1 SNHLY, CDR2 FYNNEI. The CDR3 loop is CASSGRLAGEYNEQFF. In DNA, the CDR3 is TGTGCCAGCAGTGGGCGACTAGCGGGGGAGTACAATGAGCAGTTCTTC.

This chain joins TRBV4-1 and TRBJ2-1; D might be TRBD1 (5 bases). Trimming cost V 0 bases and J 0 bases, with 12 bases left between them. Germline lookup yields CDR1 MGHRA and CDR2 YSYEKL. The CDR3 covers 17 residues. For the CDR3, the DNA is TGCGCCAGCAGCCAAGAGTTGGGGCGGAGCTCCTACAATGAGCAGTTCTTC. Amino acids: CASSQELGRSSYNEQFF.

The gene calls are TRBV5-1 and TRBJ1-1; tentative D call: TRBD1 (5 bases). V gave up 6 bases and J gave up 1 base, with 13 bases separating them. Germline V gene sequence: CDR1 SGHRS, CDR2 YFSETQ. The length of the CDR3 is 14 residues. The CDR3 coding sequence is TGCGCCAGCACCTTCCACGGGGGGAACACTGAAGCTTTCTTT. It encodes CASTFHGGNTEAFF.

This clonotype came up a few times. This chain uses TRBV3-1 with TRBJ1-5, with TRBD1 as a possible D gene (6 bases). Trimming took 0 bases from V and 1 from J, leaving 10 bases between them. CDR3 length: 16 amino acids. The germline V gene has CDR1 LGHDT and CDR2 YNNKEL (reference sequence). CDR3: CASSQDRGASNQPQHF. As DNA, the CDR3 is TGTGCCAGCAGCCAAGATCGGGGGGCCAGCAATCAGCCCCAGCATTTT.

This clonotype has just a few counts. CDR3 protein: CATRDQTSAAYEQYF. The DNA of the CDR3 is TGTGCCACCAGGGACCAGACTAGCGCCGCCTACGAGCAGTACTTC. This sequence joins TRBV6-1 and TRBJ2-7; 8 nucleotides agree with TRBD2. V shed 10 bases, J shed 2 bases, and the junction held 13 bases outside the gene matches. Per the germline V gene, CDR1 is MNHNS and CDR2 is SASEGT. CDR3 length: 15 amino acids.

The CDR3 sequence is CASSIGRLMNTEAFF. For the CDR3, the DNA is TGTGCCAGTAGTATAGGACGGCTGATGAACACTGAAGCTTTCTTT. This chain links TRBV19 with TRBJ1-1; D is ambiguous. The CDR3 covers 15 residues. The V gene lost 1 base and the J gene lost 0 bases, with 9 bases spanning the gap. Looked up from germline, CDR1 is LNHDA and CDR2 is SQIVND (reference sequence).

This clonotype has only a few counts. This chain joins TRBV7-9 and TRBJ2-7; D gene uncertain. CDR1 is SEHNR, CDR2 FQNEAQ, per germline (reference sequence). The CDR3 runs to 14 residues. Trimming removed 4 bases from V and 0 bases from J, with 10 bases in between. The CDR3 protein is CASSSSWSSYEQYF. The CDR3 DNA reads as TGTGCCAGCAGCTCGAGCTGGAGCTCCTACGAGCAGTACTTC.

A few counts support this clonotype. The gene calls are TRBV5-1 and TRBJ2-1; 9 bases are a match to TRBD2. The CDR3 runs 16 residues. Looked up from germline, CDR1 is SGHRS and CDR2 is YFSETQ. V gave up 3 bases and J gave up 5 bases; unmatched junction bases: 9. The CDR3 DNA reads TGCGCCAGCAGCTACATAGCGGGAGCGTCCCACAATGAGCAGTTCTTC. This sequence encodes CASSYIAGASHNEQFF. Drawing the rest from reference TRBV5-1 and TRBJ2-1, the complete variable domain is KAGVTQTPRYLIKTRGQQVTLSCSPISGHRSVSWYQQTPGQGLQFLFEYFSETQRNKGNFPGRFSGRQFSNSRSEMNVSTLELGDSALYLCASSYIAGASHNEQFFGPGTRLTVL.

The CDR3 loop is CASSKQGQKETQYF. CDR3 bases: TGCGCCAGCAGCAAACAGGGACAGAAAGAGACCCAGTACTTC. This chain joins TRBV5-1 and TRBJ2-5; TRBD1 matches at 7 bases. CDR3 length equals 14 residues. The trim removed 4 bases at V and 3 bases at J, leaving 6 bases unmatched. In germline, CDR1 is SGHRS, CDR2 YFSETQ.

CDR3 protein: CSARGTGTFHFDQETQYF. CDR3 DNA: TGCAGTGCTAGAGGTACCGGGACTTTTCATTTTGACCAAGAGACCCAGTACTTC. The chain is built from TRBV20-1 and TRBJ2-5, with D possibly being TRBD2 (6 bases). The CDR3 covers 18 residues. The germline V gene encodes CDR1 DFQATT and CDR2 SNEGSKA (reference sequence). Trimming shortened V by 1 base and J by 0 bases, and 21 bases separated the two germline ends.

This clonotype came up a few times. CDR3 nucleotides: TGTGCCAGCCGGTATGCCCCCACGCAGTATTTT. Its translation: CASRYAPTQYF. The chain recombines TRBV6-9 with TRBJ2-3; D is ambiguous. The V end lost 8 bases, the J end lost 9 bases, and 12 bases lay between the germline ends. The CDR3 is made up of 11 amino acids. Germline CDR1 MNHGY, CDR2 SVAAGI.

The V gene is TRBV13, the J gene TRBJ1-1; D is possibly TRBD1 (5 bases). Germline V gene data show CDR1 as PRHDT and CDR2 as FYEKMQ (reference sequence). The CDR3 extends over 14 amino acids. V lost 5 bases to trimming and J lost 1 base, with 11 bases between them. The CDR3 here is CASSRDLKNTEAFF. As DNA, the CDR3 is TGTGCCAGCAGCCGGGACCTCAAGAACACTGAAGCTTTCTTT.